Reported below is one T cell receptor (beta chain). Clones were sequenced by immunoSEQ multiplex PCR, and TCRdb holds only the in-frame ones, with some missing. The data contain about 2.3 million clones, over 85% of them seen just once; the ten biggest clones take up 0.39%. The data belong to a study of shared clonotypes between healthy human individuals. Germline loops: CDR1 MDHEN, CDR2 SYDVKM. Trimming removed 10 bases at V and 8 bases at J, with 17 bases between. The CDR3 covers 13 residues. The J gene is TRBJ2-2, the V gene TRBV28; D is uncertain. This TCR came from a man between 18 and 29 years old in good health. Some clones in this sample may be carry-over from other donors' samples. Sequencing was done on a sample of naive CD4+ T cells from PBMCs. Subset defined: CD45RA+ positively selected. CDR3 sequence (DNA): TGTGCCATTCGGACGGGTAGGGCTGGGGAGCTGTTTTTT. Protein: CAIRTGRAGELFF.